One and the same sample provided the 30 T cell receptor beta chains below, sequenced in a study of CD8 T cells in Susac syndrome. Random hexamers served to reverse transcribe about 0.45 to 1 ug RNA. MiXCR, run by TCRdb on the immunoSEQ multiplex PCR reads, gives a single entry per CDR3 protein. The table shows 200,000 to 250,000 distinct CDR3 sequences, with less than 95% occurring only once. Sequencing was carried out using CD4+ T cells from PBMCs. These receptors were taken from a human donor with Susac syndrome.

V and J are TRBV28 and TRBJ2-5, with 7 nucleotides matching TRBD1. Germline V lookup: CDR1 MDHEN, CDR2 SYDVKM. After removal of 7 bases from V and 2 bases from J, the junction contained 7 bases not matched to a gene. The CDR3 is made up of 14 amino acids. The CDR3 nucleotides read TGTGCCAGCACCCTCCCGGGACAGCAAGAGACCCAGTACTTC. The encoded protein is CASTLPGQQETQYF.

J is TRBJ2-7 and V is TRBV27; 7 bases fit TRBD1. Germline CDR1 and CDR2: MNHEY and SMNVEV (reference sequence). The CDR3 contains 14 residues. V lost 5 bases to trimming and J lost 0 bases; unmatched junction nucleotides: 4. In DNA form, the CDR3 reads TGTGCCAGCAGTCACGACAGGGACTCCTACGAGCAGTACTTC. Residues: CASSHDRDSYEQYF.

This clonotype was picked up a small number of times. V is TRBV9 and J is TRBJ2-2; 9 bases line up with TRBD1. This CDR3 is 15 amino acids long. V dropped 5 bases and J dropped 2; count of bases not matched to a gene: 4. Germline CDR1 is SGDLS and CDR2 is YYNGEE. CDR3 sequence: CASSVTGGNTGELFF. The CDR3 DNA reads TGTGCCAGCAGTGTAACAGGGGGCAACACCGGGGAGCTGTTTTTT.

The chain carries TRBV6-2 or TRBV6-3 and TRBJ1-2, with D possibly matching TRBD1 (5 bases). CDR1 is MNHEY, CDR2 SVGEGT, per germline. With 8 bases removed from V and 1 base from J, the gap between germline ends came to 17 bases. The CDR3 consists of 15 residues. Here the CDR3 reads CASANGGAHNYGYTF. The CDR3 DNA follows: TGTGCCAGCGCCAATGGAGGGGCCCATAACTATGGCTACACCTTC.

The rearrangement links TRBV5-1 to TRBJ2-7; D is uncertain. The CDR3 sequence is 13 residues long. The germline V gene has CDR1 SGHRS and CDR2 YFSETQ. Trimming removed 1 base at V and 1 base at J, with 6 bases between. The CDR3, as DNA: TGCGCCAGCAGCTTGAATCCATCCTACGAGCAGTACTTC. Translating it yields CASSLNPSYEQYF.

CDR3 in amino acids: CSARDGSRVDNEQFF. As DNA, the CDR3 is TGCAGTGCTAGAGATGGGAGTAGGGTGGACAATGAGCAGTTCTTC. The chain recombines TRBV20-1 with TRBJ2-1; weak D call: TRBD2 (5 bases). Deletions cut 0 bases from V and 5 bases from J, with 14 bases between. The CDR3 has 15 amino acids. Germline assignment: CDR1 DFQATT and CDR2 SNEGSKA (reference sequence).

The genes are TRBV27 and TRBJ1-6; 9 nucleotides line up with TRBD1. The CDR3 runs 19 residues. The V gene's germline CDR1 is MNHEY and CDR2 SMNVEV (reference sequence). V gave up 4 bases and J gave up 0 bases; unmatched junction bases: 10. The CDR3 DNA sequence: TGTGCCAGCAGTTCCGATGACGGGACAGGGAGCTCCTATAATTCACCCCTCCACTTT. Translated: CASSSDDGTGSSYNSPLHF.

The J gene is TRBJ2-3, the V gene TRBV10-2, with 9 bases identical to TRBD1. Germline trimming cut 0 bases from V and 3 bases from J; bases unmatched to any gene: 1. Germline values: CDR1 WSHSY, CDR2 SAAADI. The CDR3 contains 15 residues. The CDR3 DNA is TGCGCCAGCAGTGAGTCACAGGGGGCTACAGATACGCAGTATTTT. Protein product: CASSESQGATDTQYF.

The chain is built from TRBV20-1 and TRBJ2-3, with unresolved D. Germline CDR1 DFQATT, CDR2 SNEGSKA (reference sequence). The CDR3 is made up of 16 amino acids. V lost 5 bases and J lost 0, with 18 bases in between. Here the CDR3 reads CSASFFLGSSTDTQYF. The CDR3 DNA follows: TGCAGTGCTTCGTTCTTTCTAGGCTCAAGCACAGATACGCAGTATTTT.

The rearrangement uses TRBV20-1 and TRBJ2-1, with 9 bases that match TRBD1. In germline, CDR1 is DFQATT, CDR2 SNEGSKA (reference sequence). Trimming at V came to 2 bases and at J to 4 bases, leaving 6 bases not matched to a gene. CDR3 length: 15 residues. The CDR3 reads CSARRTGDKYNEQFF. The CDR3, as DNA: TGCAGTGCTAGACGGACAGGGGATAAGTACAATGAGCAGTTCTTC.

This clonotype has only one observation. The chain links TRBV14 to TRBJ2-5, with a tentative D call TRBD2 (6 bases). The CDR3 contains 13 residues. The V gene lost 6 bases and the J gene lost 5 bases, with 13 bases spanning the gap. Germline V gives CDR1 SGHDN, CDR2 FVKESK. In DNA, the CDR3 is TGTGCCAGCAGACCGACTAGTCAGGAGACCCAGTACTTC. Its translation: CASRPTSQETQYF.

The J gene is TRBJ1-2, the V gene TRBV20-1, with a tentative D call TRBD1 (6 bases). V was cut by 3 bases and J by 3 bases, with 14 bases left in between. Germline assignment: CDR1 DFQATT and CDR2 SNEGSKA (reference sequence). The CDR3 is 14 residues long. CDR3 sequence (DNA): TGCAGTGCTAGCGTGATGGACAGAGACTATGGCTACACCTTC. Translated, it gives CSASVMDRDYGYTF.

The chain joins TRBV11-1 to TRBJ2-7; no firm D call. CDR1 and CDR2 (germline): SGHAT, FQDESV (reference sequence). The CDR3 consists of 12 residues. Trimming took off 4 bases at V and 2 bases at J, with 6 bases between the two ends. The CDR3 nucleotides are TGTGCCAGCAGCTCCCACGCCTACGAGCAGTACTTC. Its translation: CASSSHAYEQYF. Based on the CDR3 plus reference TRBV11-1 and TRBJ2-7, the full variable domain is EAEVAQSPRYKITEKSQAVAFWCDPISGHATLYWYRQILGQGPELLVQFQDESVVDDSQLPKDRFSAERLKGVDSTLKIQPAELGDSAMYLCASSSHAYEQYFGPGTRLTVT.

In DNA, the CDR3 is TGTGCCAGCAGCCCCGGACAGGGAGGGAACACCATATATTTT. Encoded protein: CASSPGQGGNTIYF. V and J are TRBV3-1 and TRBJ1-3; 8 bases fit TRBD1. The junction had 6 bases not matched to a gene; V was cut back by 4 bases and J by 7 bases. CDR3 length: 14 residues. The germline gives CDR1 LGHDT, CDR2 YNNKEL (reference sequence).

The chain has TRBV20-1 and TRBJ1-3; TRBD1 matches at 10 bases. The CDR3 is 16 residues long. CDR1 DFQATT and CDR2 SNEGSKA come from the germline V gene (reference sequence). V lost 1 base to trimming and J lost 3 bases; unmatched junction nucleotides: 6. The CDR3 spells CSARVPGTGDGNTIYF. In DNA, the CDR3 is TGCAGTGCTAGAGTGCCTGGGACAGGGGATGGAAACACCATATATTTT.

The chain recombines TRBV3-1 with TRBJ1-2; D call uncertain. Looked up from germline, CDR1 is LGHDT and CDR2 is YNNKEL (reference sequence). CDR3 length: 15 residues. Trimming left V 2 bases short and J 2 bases short, with 12 bases between. The CDR3 reads CASSQLRRENYGYTF. In DNA, the CDR3 is TGTGCCAGCAGCCAATTACGGCGGGAGAACTATGGCTACACCTTC.

In regard to this clonotype: Compared with germline, one end of the junction differs, possibly owing to a read error. This CDR3 reads CASSLEVNSEAFF. Here the CDR3 DNA reads TGCGCCAGCAGCTTGGAGGTTAACAGTGAAGCTTTCTTT. The V and J genes are TRBV5-1 and TRBJ1-1; the D is unclear. The CDR3 sequence is 13 residues long. CDR1 is SGHRS and CDR2 is YFSETQ in the germline V gene.

This rearrangement joins TRBV6-2 or TRBV6-3 to TRBJ1-5; D call uncertain. CDR1 is MNHEY and CDR2 is SVGEGT in the germline V gene. V was pared by 2 bases and J by 5 bases, with 7 bases between. This CDR3 has 13 residues. The CDR3 loop reads CASSYRADQPQHF. The DNA of the CDR3 is TGTGCCAGCAGTTACCGGGCAGATCAGCCCCAGCATTTT.

The chain recombines TRBV28 with TRBJ2-4; 7 positions match TRBD2. Germline-derived CDR1 and CDR2 are MDHEN and SYDVKM. This CDR3 is 15 amino acids long. The J segment lost 8 bases and the V segment lost 6 bases, leaving 13 bases of the junction unmatched. The CDR3 region is CASSPSGTTGYIQYF. The CDR3 DNA reads as TGTGCCAGCAGCCCTTCCGGGACTACGGGGTACATTCAGTACTTC.

The chain joins TRBV21-1 to TRBJ2-6; the table's D call of TRBD1 was not tested on the DNA. TRBV21-1 counts as a pseudogene. This CDR3 has 15 amino acids. For the CDR3, the DNA is TGTGCCAGCAAGGGACGAAGATCTGGGGCCAACGTCCTGACTTTC. Translated: CASKGRRSGANVLTF.

This sequence joins TRBV3-1 and TRBJ2-5; D call uncertain. V lost 1 base to trimming and J lost 4 bases, with 7 bases between them. CDR3 length: 13 amino acids. The V gene's germline CDR1 is LGHDT and CDR2 YNNKEL (reference sequence). In DNA, the CDR3 is TGTGCCAGCAGCCAAGTATCGGGAGAGACCCAGTACTTC. Translation: CASSQVSGETQYF.

The chain uses TRBV12-3 or TRBV12-4 and TRBJ2-3; D ambiguous. V lost 5 bases and J 4 bases, leaving 13 bases between the germline ends. The CDR3 contains 14 residues. The chain's CDR3 is CASSPGPPADTQYF. CDR3 in DNA: TGTGCCAGCAGTCCAGGCCCCCCGGCAGATACGCAGTATTTT.

The V call is TRBV6-2 or TRBV6-3, the J call TRBJ2-7; the match to TRBD1 covers 8 bases. The junction had 6 bases not matched to a gene; V was cut back by 0 bases and J by 2 bases. CDR3 length: 16 amino acids. Germline V gene data show CDR1 as MNHEY and CDR2 as SVGEGT. The CDR3, as DNA: TGTGCCAGCAGTTACTCGGGCGGGACAGGAGCCTACGAGCAGTACTTC. This codes for CASSYSGGTGAYEQYF.

The genes are TRBV5-1 and TRBJ1-1; no definite D call. The germline V gene encodes CDR1 SGHRS and CDR2 YFSETQ. This CDR3 comprises 16 residues. Trimming removed 3 bases from V and 3 bases from J, with 18 bases in between. The CDR3 is CASSSLPGTQDTEAFF. The CDR3 DNA is TGCGCCAGCAGCTCGTTACCCGGAACCCAGGACACTGAAGCTTTCTTT.

The rearrangement joins TRBV6-5 to TRBJ1-5, with 9 bases that match TRBD1. Germline V gives CDR1 MNHEY, CDR2 SVGAGI. The CDR3 runs 15 residues. J lost 3 bases, V lost 5 bases, and 5 bases had no gene match. The CDR3 loop reads CASSNTGGLNQPQHF. The CDR3 nucleotides are TGTGCCAGCAGTAATACAGGGGGCCTCAATCAGCCCCAGCATTTT.

V gene TRBV20-1 combines with J gene TRBJ1-2, with a tentative D call TRBD1 (6 bases). This CDR3 has 13 amino acids. Trimming removed 5 bases at V and 6 bases at J, with 16 bases between. Per germline, CDR1 DFQATT and CDR2 SNEGSKA (reference sequence). The CDR3 region has the DNA TGCAGTGCTGCCGGGGGCGCCGGTGATGGCTACACCTTC. Its protein product is CSAAGGAGDGYTF.

The chain links TRBV9 to TRBJ2-1; no definite D call. Trimming shortened V by 4 bases and J by 3 bases, and 8 bases separated the two germline ends. Per the germline V gene, CDR1 is SGDLS and CDR2 is YYNGEE. The CDR3 is 13 residues long. CDR3 sequence (DNA): TGTGCCAGCAGCATACAAGACTACAATGAGCAGTTCTTC. The encoded protein is CASSIQDYNEQFF.

CDR3 in DNA: TGTGCCAGCTCACCGAGCGGGAGAGAGACCCAGTACTTC. Protein product: CASSPSGRETQYF. V usage is TRBV18 and J usage is TRBJ2-5; TRBD2 aligns across 8 bases. The CDR3 has 13 amino acids. CDR1 and CDR2 (germline): KGHSH, LQKENI. V shed 3 bases and J 4 bases; nucleotides not matched to a gene: 1.

This chain joins TRBV19 and TRBJ1-3; D not resolved. Germline V gene lookup returns CDR1 LNHDA and CDR2 SQIVND (reference sequence). The CDR3 covers 14 residues. Trimming took 8 bases from V and 0 from J, leaving 11 bases between them. In nucleotides, the CDR3 is TGTGCCAGTGGAGGCGGCCGCTCTGGAAACACCATATATTTT. Its protein is CASGGGRSGNTIYF.

The CDR3 region is CAWSRSSGVNATQYF. CDR3 sequence (DNA): TGTGCCTGGAGTAGGTCTAGCGGGGTCAATGCGACCCAGTACTTC. V usage is TRBV30 and J usage is TRBJ2-5; TRBD2 matches 9 bases. V lost 2 bases, J lost 7 bases, and 11 bases stayed unmatched. This CDR3 contains 15 residues. Germline lookup yields CDR1 GTSNPN and CDR2 SVGIG (reference sequence).